This T cell receptor beta chain was identified in a study of CXCR3-negative and CXCR3-positive naive CD8 T cells. Points on this clonotype: Its antigen is undetermined.

The CDR3 contains 14 residues. CDR1 and CDR2 (germline): SQVTM, ANQGSEA. Overall study results and limits: The study found more hydrophobic TRB CDR3s in CXCR3-positive naive cells than in CXCR3-negative naive cells.

Each TRB cDNA library was prepared by 5' RACE (with UMI labels). TCRdb re-called the 5' RACE reads; one entry per CDR3 protein, DNA not given. The table counts about 40,000 distinct CDR3 sequences; around 1.9% lies in the top ten. This chain links TRBV29-1 with TRBJ1-2. The receptor was isolated from a human donor in good health. Some clones in this sample may be carry-over from other donors' samples. The sequencing input was naive CXCR3- CD8+ T cells from blood. Subset of the sample: CD45RO-CCR7+CD27+CD95- naive CD8+ T cells lacking CXCR3 (TNR3-). The CDR3 here is CSVEDPGANYGYTF.